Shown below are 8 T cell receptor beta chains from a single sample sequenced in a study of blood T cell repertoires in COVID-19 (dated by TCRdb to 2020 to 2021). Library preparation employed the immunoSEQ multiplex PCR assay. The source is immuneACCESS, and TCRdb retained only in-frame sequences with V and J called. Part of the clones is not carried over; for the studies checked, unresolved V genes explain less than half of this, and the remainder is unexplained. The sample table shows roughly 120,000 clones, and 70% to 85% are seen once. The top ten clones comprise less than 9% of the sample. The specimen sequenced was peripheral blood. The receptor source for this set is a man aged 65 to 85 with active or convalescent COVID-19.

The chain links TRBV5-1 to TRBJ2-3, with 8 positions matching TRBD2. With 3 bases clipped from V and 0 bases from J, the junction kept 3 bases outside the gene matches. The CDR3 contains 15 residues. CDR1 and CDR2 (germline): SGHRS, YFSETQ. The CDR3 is CASSSSGRSTDTQYF. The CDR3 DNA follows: TGCGCCAGCAGCTCTAGCGGGCGCAGCACAGATACGCAGTATTTT.

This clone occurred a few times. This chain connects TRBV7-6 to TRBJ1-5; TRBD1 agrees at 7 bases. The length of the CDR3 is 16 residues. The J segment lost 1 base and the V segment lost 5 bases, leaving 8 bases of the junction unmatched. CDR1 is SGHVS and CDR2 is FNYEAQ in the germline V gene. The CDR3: CASSAGGPRSNQPQHF. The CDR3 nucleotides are TGTGCCAGCAGCGCAGGGGGGCCTAGAAGCAATCAGCCCCAGCATTTT.

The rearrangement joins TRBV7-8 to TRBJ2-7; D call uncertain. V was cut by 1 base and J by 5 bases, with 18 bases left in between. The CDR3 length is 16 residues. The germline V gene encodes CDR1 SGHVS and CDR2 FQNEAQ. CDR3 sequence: CASSLGRQVPKNEQYF. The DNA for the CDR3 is TGTGCCAGCAGCTTAGGCCGCCAGGTCCCTAAGAACGAGCAGTACTTC.

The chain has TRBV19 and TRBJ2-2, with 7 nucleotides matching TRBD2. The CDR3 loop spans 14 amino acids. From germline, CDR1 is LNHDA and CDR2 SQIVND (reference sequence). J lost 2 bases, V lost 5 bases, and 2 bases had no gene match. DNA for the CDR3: TGTGCCAGTAGTGAGCGGGGAAACACCGGGGAGCTGTTTTTT. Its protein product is CASSERGNTGELFF.

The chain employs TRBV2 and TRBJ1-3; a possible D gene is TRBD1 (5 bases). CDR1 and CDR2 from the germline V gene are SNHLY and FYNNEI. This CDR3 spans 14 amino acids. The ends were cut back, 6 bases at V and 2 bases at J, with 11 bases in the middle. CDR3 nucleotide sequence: TGTGCCAGCAGCGGTGGGGCACCTGGAAACACCATATATTTT. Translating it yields CASSGGAPGNTIYF.

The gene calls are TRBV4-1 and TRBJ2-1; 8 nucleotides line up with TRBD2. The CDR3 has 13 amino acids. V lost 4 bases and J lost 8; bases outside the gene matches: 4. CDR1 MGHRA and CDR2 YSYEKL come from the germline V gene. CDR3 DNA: TGCGCCAGCAGCCTGACTAGCGAGTATGAGCAGTTCTTC. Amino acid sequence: CASSLTSEYEQFF.

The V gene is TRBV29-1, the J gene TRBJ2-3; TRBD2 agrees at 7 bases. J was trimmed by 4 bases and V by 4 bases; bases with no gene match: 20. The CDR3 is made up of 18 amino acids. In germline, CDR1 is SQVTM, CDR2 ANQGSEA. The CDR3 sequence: CSVGGIGGSTSYSDTQYF. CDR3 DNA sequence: TGCAGCGTTGGGGGAATCGGGGGGTCGACATCGTATTCAGATACGCAGTATTTT.

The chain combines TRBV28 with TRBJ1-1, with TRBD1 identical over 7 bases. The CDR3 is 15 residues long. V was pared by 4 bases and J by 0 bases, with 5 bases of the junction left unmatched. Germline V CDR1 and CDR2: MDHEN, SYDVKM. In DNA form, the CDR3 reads TGTGCCAGCAGTTATCCGGGGACAGTGAACACTGAAGCTTTCTTT. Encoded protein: CASSYPGTVNTEAFF.